These T cell receptor beta chains were read from a single sample in a study of T cells in pancreatic ductal adenocarcinoma. Here immunoSEQ multiplex PCR was the method, and the copy in TCRdb shows in-frame clones only, minus some. This sample has 85,000 to 120,000 clones, with around 96% found just once. The source material was PBMCs. The receptor source for this set is a human donor with pancreatic ductal adenocarcinoma. Both conserved end residues are part of each CDR3. D genes are given only for firm matches. Some rows have no size entry. The others give once, few or many, or a class for an expanded clone.

>once|TRBV20-1|TRBJ2-5|-
TGCAGTGCTAAGGAGGAGACCCAGTACTTC
CSAKEETQYF
>-|TRBV11-2|TRBJ2-7|-
TGTGCCAGCAGCTTGGGGGGTACCGAGCAGTACTTC
CASSLGGTEQYF
>-|TRBV5-4|TRBJ2-7|-
TGTGCCAGCAGCTTGGCCTCTCTTAACGAGCAGTACTTC
CASSLASLNEQYF
>-|TRBV20-1|TRBJ2-7|-
TGCAGTGCTAGTAGCTCCTACGAGCAGTACTTC
CSASSSYEQYF
>-|TRBV27|TRBJ1-5|TRBD1
TGTGCCAGTGGGAGACAGGGCCTATCAGCCCAGCATTTT
CASGRQGLSAQHF
>-|TRBV30|TRBJ1-3|-
TGTGCCTGGAGTGCGGGAGGGGGTTTGGTTCCCATATATTTT
CAWSAGGGLVPIYF
>once|TRBV10-1|TRBJ2-5|-
TGCGCCAGCAGCCCGGGACAAGAGACCCAGTACTTC
CASSPGQETQYF
>-|TRBV6-1|TRBJ1-2|TRBD1
TGTGCCAGCAGTGTCCAGGGGGAGAAGCTTGGCTACACCTTC
CASSVQGEKLGYTF
>-|TRBV9|TRBJ2-7|TRBD1
TGTGCCAGCAGCGTAGCTACAGGGGCCGGTTACGAGCAGTACTTC
CASSVATGAGYEQYF
>once|TRBV7-2|TRBJ2-2|-
TGTGCCAGCAGCTTAAGGCCGGGTGGTGGGGAGCTGTTTTTT
CASSLRPGGGELFF
>-|TRBV27|TRBJ2-2|TRBD1
TGTGCCAGCAGTGTCCAGGGGGCCGGCGGGGAGCTGTTTTTT
CASSVQGAGGELFF
>-|TRBV28|TRBJ1-5|-
TGTGCCAGCAGCTTACCGGATTGGAGTCAGCCCCAGCATTTT
CASSLPDWSQPQHF
>-|TRBV27|TRBJ2-7|-
TGTGCCAGCAAACAGGGTCCCTCCTACGAGCAGTACTTC
CASKQGPSYEQYF
>-|TRBV6-4|TRBJ2-1|-
TGTGCCAGCAGTGACGGGCGGGACCGAAATGAGCAGTTCTTC
CASSDGRDRNEQFF
>-|TRBV10-2|TRBJ2-5|TRBD2
TGCGCCAGCAGTGAGTCCCTAGCGGGACGGGAGACCCAGTACTTC
CASSESLAGRETQYF
>-|TRBV12-2|TRBJ2-1|-
TGTGCAAGTCGCTTAGCAGCGGGGGGCTACAATGAGCAGTTCTTC
CASRLAAGGYNEQFF
>once|TRBV9|TRBJ2-5|TRBD2
TGTGCCAGCAGCCCCGGACTAGCGGGAGGCCAAGAGACCCAGTACTTC
CASSPGLAGGQETQYF
>-|TRBV5-1|TRBJ1-1|-
TGCGCCAGCAGCTTGGACAGCCAAACTGAAGCTTTCTTT
CASSLDSQTEAFF
>-|TRBV7-9|TRBJ2-1|TRBD1
TGTGCCAGCAGCCTCCGGGACAGGGGGCCTAGCGGGACCTACAATGAGCAGTTCTTC
CASSLRDRGPSGTYNEQFF
>-|TRBV7-2|TRBJ2-7|-
TGTGCCAGCAGCTTAACCCGGGACAACTACGAGCAGTACTTC
CASSLTRDNYEQYF
>-|TRBV6-1|TRBJ1-2|TRBD1
TGTGCCAGCAGGGAGACAGGGAACTATGGCTACACCTTC
CASRETGNYGYTF
>-|TRBV6-5|TRBJ2-7|TRBD2
TGTGCCAGCAGTTACTCGGGAGGGGCGCAGAGAGAGCAGTACTTC
CASSYSGGAQREQYF
>-|TRBV30|TRBJ1-1|TRBD1
TGTGCCTGCCGGGGACAGCAGAACACTGAAGCTTTCTTT
CACRGQQNTEAFF
>once|TRBV19|TRBJ2-1|TRBD1
TGTGCCAGCAAGACAGGGATCTCCTACAATGAGCAGTTCTTC
CASKTGISYNEQFF
>-|TRBV19|TRBJ2-7|-
TGTGCCAGTAGTAGTACACAGGTTGGCCATTACGAGCAGTACTTC
CASSSTQVGHYEQYF
>-|TRBV10-3|TRBJ1-1|-
TGTGCCACCGGGACATCGTTGAACACTGAAGCTTTCTTT
CATGTSLNTEAFF
>-|TRBV7-3|TRBJ2-1|TRBD2
TGTGCCAGCAGCTTAAATGTGCGGGGGGGTGGGCAGTTCTTC
CASSLNVRGGGQFF
>-|TRBV5-1|TRBJ2-5|TRBD1
TGCGCCAGCAGCTTGGCCAGGGGGGAGACCCAGTACTTC
CASSLARGETQYF
>-|TRBV7-2|TRBJ1-5|-
TGTGCCAGCAGCTTTTATTCCCACAGGGTTGGCAATCAGCCCCAGCATTTT
CASSFYSHRVGNQPQHF
>once|TRBV5-1|TRBJ2-1|TRBD2
TGCGCCAGCAGCCTGATAGCGGGTTCCTACAATGAGCAGTTCTTC
CASSLIAGSYNEQFF
>-|TRBV7-6|TRBJ1-2|-
TGTGCCAGCAGCCCAGGTCTCGATCTATATGGCTACACCTTC
CASSPGLDLYGYTF
>-|TRBV9|TRBJ2-3|TRBD2
TGTGCCAGCAGCCCCCGGACTAGCGGGGGTGCAGATACGCAGTATTTT
CASSPRTSGGADTQYF
>-|TRBV5-1|TRBJ2-1|TRBD2
TGCGCCAGCAGGGGAGGGAGCGGGTCCTACAATGAGCAGTTCTTC
CASRGGSGSYNEQFF
>-|TRBV6-5|TRBJ2-7|-
TGTGCCAGCAGTTACTCCGGGAACCACGAGCAGTACTTC
CASSYSGNHEQYF
>-|TRBV4-2|TRBJ2-4|-
TGTGCCAGCAGCCAAGAAGAGGGCGCTCGGAACATTCAGTACTTC
CASSQEEGARNIQYF
>-|TRBV11-2|TRBJ1-1|-
TGTGCCAGCAGCTTAGGGCCTAGTACTGAAGCTTTCTTT
CASSLGPSTEAFF
>once|TRBV5-1|TRBJ2-7|TRBD1
TGCGCCAGCAGCTGGGCGACAGGGGCTAATTTCGAGCAGTACTTC
CASSWATGANFEQYF
>-|TRBV19|TRBJ2-7|-
TGTGCCACCTCGACAGGGAGGAGCTCCTACGAGCAGTACTTC
CATSTGRSSYEQYF
>-|TRBV6-5|TRBJ2-3|TRBD2
TGTGCCAGCAGTCTCTCCGGGCGGGAGGCAGATACGCAGTATTTT
CASSLSGREADTQYF
>-|TRBV15|TRBJ2-3|TRBD1
TGTGCCACCAGCAGACCAAGACAGGGCGATACGCAGTATTTT
CATSRPRQGDTQYF
>-|TRBV5-6|TRBJ1-4|TRBD1
TGTGCCAGCAGCGGGGAACAGGGGAGTGGTGTTGAAAAACTGTTTTTT
CASSGEQGSGVEKLFF
>-|TRBV27|TRBJ2-1|TRBD1
TGTGCCAGCAGTTTTTCAAGGACAGGGACAGGGTTTGGCGCTCACAATGAGCAGTTCTTC
CASSFSRTGTGFGAHNEQFF
>-|TRBV6-1|TRBJ2-7|TRBD1
TGTGCCAGCAGTGACCCTCCCGGACAGGGGTCCTACGAGCAGTACTTC
CASSDPPGQGSYEQYF
>-|TRBV30|TRBJ1-1|-
TGTGCCTGGAGTGTATGGGGGCAGCCTGAAGCTTTCTTT
CAWSVWGQPEAFF
>-|TRBV11-3|TRBJ2-1|TRBD1
TGTGCCAGCAGGGGACAGGGGGCTAGCGGGGACCTCTACAATGAGCAGTTCTTC
CASRGQGASGDLYNEQFF
>-|TRBV5-1|TRBJ2-7|-
TGCGCCAGCAGCTTGATCGAGAGAGGGTCCTACGAGCAGTACTTC
CASSLIERGSYEQYF
>-|TRBV2|TRBJ1-2|-
TGTGCCAGCAACTCCCAGACTAGCCTCTATGGCTACACCTTC
CASNSQTSLYGYTF
>-|TRBV7-3|TRBJ2-7|-
TGTGCCAGCAGCTTATGGAGTGGGTCCTACGAGCAGTACTTC
CASSLWSGSYEQYF